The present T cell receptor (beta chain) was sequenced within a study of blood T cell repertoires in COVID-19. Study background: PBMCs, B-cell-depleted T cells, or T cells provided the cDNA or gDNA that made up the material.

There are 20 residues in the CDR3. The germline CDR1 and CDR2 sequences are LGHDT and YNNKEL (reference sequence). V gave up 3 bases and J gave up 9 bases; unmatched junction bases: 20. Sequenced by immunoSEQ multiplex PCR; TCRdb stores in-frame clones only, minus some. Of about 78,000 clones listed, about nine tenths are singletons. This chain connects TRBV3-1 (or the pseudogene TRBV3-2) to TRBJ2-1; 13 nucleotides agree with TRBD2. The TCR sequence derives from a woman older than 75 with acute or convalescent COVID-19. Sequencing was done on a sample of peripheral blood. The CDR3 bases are TGTGCCAGCAGCCACCCACTAGCGGGAGGGACCTGGGGAAGTGCCGGTGAGCAGTTCTTC. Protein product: CASSHPLAGGTWGSAGEQFF.